This T cell receptor beta chain was sequenced during a study of T-cell reconstitution after alpha-beta-depleted transplantation in children. This clonotype was recorded at least ten times. Its antigen is as yet unknown. CDR3 length: 13 amino acids. Per the germline V gene, CDR1 is SGHAT and CDR2 is FQNNGV. V dropped 4 bases and J dropped 0 bases, with 6 bases sitting between them. Library preparation (for TCRbeta) was performed with unique molecular identifiers. TCRdb re-called the PCR reads with MiXCR, one entry per CDR3 protein. This table has fewer than 550,000 distinct CDR3 sequences, 9.5% to 12% appearing once. Study-wide results and limits: About two months after transplant, alpha-beta T cells reportedly came from several hundred expanded graft clones. Surviving recipient T cells and thymic progenitors underlay high day-60 TCRbeta diversity in some patients. One year after transplant, T-cell counts and diversity came mostly from newly produced T cells.

Material: PBMCs, mostly from graft donor cells, obtained 180 days after TCRalphabeta/CD19-depleted stem cell transplant. This sequence was found in a female patient aged 2-15 years who had a stem cell transplant for aplastic anemia, so the T cells may come from the graft donor. The gene calls are TRBV11-2 and TRBJ2-5; either TRBD1 or TRBD2 may fit D (5 bases each). The CDR3 bases are TGTGCCAGCAGCTCGGGACACCAAGAGACCCAGTACTTC. This codes for CASSSGHQETQYF. Variable domain in full (rest from reference TRBV11-2 and TRBJ2-5): EAGVAQSPRYKIIEKRQSVAFWCNPISGHATLYWYQQILGQGPKLLIQFQNNGVVDDSQLPKDRFSAERLKGVDSTLKIQPAKLEDSAVYLCASSSGHQETQYFGPGTRLLVL.